This note documents a single T cell receptor beta chain sequence. Germline DNA was also extracted, while the blood RNA originated from unsorted whole blood. Patients carried chronic HBV infection without prior treatment. Preoperatively, peripheral blood was drawn, roughly 4 milliliters in total. The data were taken from a study of tumor-infiltrating lymphocytes in primary liver carcinoma. Deletions cut 4 bases from V and 13 bases from J, with 26 bases between. Per germline, CDR1 MDHEN and CDR2 SYDVKM. The CDR3 covers 15 residues. With a constant-region primer, TCR beta cDNA was made from around 520 ng of total RNA. Three nested multiplex PCR rounds of slightly modified ARM-PCR generated TCR beta libraries. Rounds one and two of PCR, each of 9 to 11 cycles, were primed with TRBV1-TRBV30 forward primers and a C-beta reverse primer. Via MiXCR, TCRdb re-called the multiplex PCR reads, giving one row per CDR3 protein. In the table there are 300,000 to 400,000 distinct CDR3 sequences, about 60% of which are singletons.

The chain couples TRBV28 to TRBJ2-7; perhaps TRBD1 as D (5 bases). The TCR was taken from a man in his forties with primary liver carcinoma and hepatitis B virus infection. The sample was peripheral blood. As DNA, the CDR3 is TGTGCCAGCAGTTCTACCATAACAGGTTACTACGGGCAATACTTC. Protein sequence: CASSSTITGYYGQYF.